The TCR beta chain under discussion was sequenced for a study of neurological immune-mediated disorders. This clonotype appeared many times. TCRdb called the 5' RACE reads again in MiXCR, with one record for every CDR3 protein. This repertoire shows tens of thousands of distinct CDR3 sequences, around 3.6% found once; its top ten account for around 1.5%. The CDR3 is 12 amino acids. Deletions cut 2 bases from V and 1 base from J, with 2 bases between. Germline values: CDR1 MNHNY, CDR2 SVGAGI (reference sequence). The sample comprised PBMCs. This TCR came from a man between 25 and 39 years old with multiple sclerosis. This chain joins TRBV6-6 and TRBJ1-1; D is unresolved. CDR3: CASSYKNTEAFF. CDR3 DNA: TGTGCCAGCAGTTACAAGAACACTGAAGCTTTCTTT.